This TCR beta chain was obtained from a study of human T cells and chemical hapten exposure (dated by TCRdb to about 2021). About the full investigation: The libraries were sequenced as a pool, and the TCR yield per sample differed mostly because of small variations in library volumes within the pool. This study followed changes in the peripheral blood TCR repertoire in vivo during primary and secondary sensitization of alopecia patients to the hapten diphenylcyclopropenone (DPC). Both TCR alpha and TCR beta chains were sequenced from each blood RNA sample.

General findings and caveats noted by the study authors: DPC sensitization did not change the number of TCRs with a frequency above 1 in 1000, and there was no evidence of changes in global repertoire structure. After repeated subsampling, the strength of the expansion versus patch-test correlation and the threshold at which it became significant changed.

Per the germline V gene, SQVTM is the CDR1 and ANQGSEA is the CDR2. The CDR3 spans 13 residues, from the cysteine through the phenylalanine. Only the CDR3 DNA is retained, 39 bases long and in frame from the first base. Relative to germline, V is missing 8 bases and J is missing 1 base, with 6 bases of the junction outside any gene match. Total RNA was extracted from unfractionated whole blood that had been collected in Tempus Blood RNA tubes. A few healthy volunteers were used as TCR sequencing controls and were bled at day 0, 2 weeks and 6 weeks. The library was generated by 5' RACE. The run used an Illumina MiSeq. During library preparation, unique molecular identifiers were attached to individual cDNA molecules so that TCRs could be counted in a quantitative, reproducible way. The original pipeline was this. A median of roughly 98,000 TCRs per sample was observed, with a range of roughly 23,224 to 700,000. The Decombinator software suite was used to annotate the V, J and CDR3 of the TCR reads. To make PS versus PT1 abundance plots, every sample was subsampled to the same number of TCRs (28,000). TCRs were defined as expanded if absent before sensitization and observed at least eight times at the 2-week time point. The raw public reads went through TCRdb reprocessing: fastp at Q25, MiXCR clone calling, in-frame beta chains kept. Duplicate CDR3 protein sequences are folded into a single record with the most common DNA and genes. For this entry, the V and J calls and clone size follow TCRdb and not the study's own pipeline. This sample is represented by 80,000 or so distinct CDR3 sequences; around a sixth of them were singletons. In total, the top ten clones hold about 6.8% of the sample.

To note about this clonotype: Its specific antigen is unknown. No clone much larger than this one lies a single base away; base qualities are absent.

The chain employs TRBV29-1 and TRBJ2-5; the junction holds 8 bases that match TRBD2. The sequence was collected from a female donor in good health. The CDR3 loop reads CSSRRGGQETQYF. The nucleotide sequence reads as follows: TGCAGCTCTCGTCGGGGGGGCCAAGAGACCCAGTACTTC.